This is a list of T cell receptor beta chains from one sample in a study of cytomegalovirus exposure and HLA in healthy donors. The repertoire was sequenced with immunoSEQ multiplex PCR; TCRdb's copy has only in-frame clones and lacks some. The sample holds around 110,000 clones, about 79% seen once. Sequenced sample: PBMCs. The receptors here all came from a woman under 30 in good health and CMV-seropositive. The CDR3 runs from the conserved cysteine through the conserved F or W. Fields, in order: V gene, clone size, D gene, J gene, CDR3 protein, CDR3 DNA. A D gene is named only where the DNA matches it firmly. Clone size is stated in some rows and not others, as once, few, many or a class when expanded.

TRBV7-9	NA	TRBD1	TRBJ1-6	CASRTRDSLNSPLHF	TGTGCCAGCAGGACCCGGGACAGCCTTAATTCACCCCTCCACTTT
TRBV28	NA	NA	TRBJ2-1	CASTEDEYNEQFF	TGTGCCAGCACTGAAGATGAGTACAATGAGCAGTTCTTC
TRBV27	NA	NA	TRBJ1-5	CASSLSPGVGDQPQHF	TGTGCCAGCAGTTTATCTCCCGGTGTAGGGGATCAGCCCCAGCATTTT
TRBV2	NA	TRBD2	TRBJ2-1	CASSEPSGTSGRYNEQFF	TGTGCCAGCAGTGAACCTTCGGGGACTAGCGGCCGATACAATGAGCAGTTCTTC
TRBV27	NA	NA	TRBJ2-5	CASKLETGWETQYF	TGTGCCAGCAAACTCGAGACAGGCTGGGAGACCCAGTACTTC
TRBV19	NA	TRBD1	TRBJ2-5	CASSGGQGETQYF	TGTGCCAGTAGTGGCGGACAGGGGGAGACCCAGTACTTC
TRBV6-4	NA	NA	TRBJ2-2	CASSSQRSTGELFF	TGTGCCAGCAGCTCCCAGCGGAGCACCGGGGAGCTGTTTTTT
TRBV28	NA	TRBD2	TRBJ2-7	CASSFPLRTGGLAGGWRGVEQYF	TGTGCCAGCAGTTTCCCCCTTCGGACAGGGGGACTAGCGGGAGGGTGGAGAGGGGTCGAGCAGTACTTC
TRBV19	NA	NA	TRBJ1-1	CASRTPFQGRTEAFF	TGTGCCAGTAGAACCCCGTTTCAGGGGCGGACTGAAGCTTTCTTT
TRBV4-1	once	TRBD2	TRBJ2-5	CASSLGLAGEEETQYF	TGCGCCAGCAGCCTGGGACTAGCGGGAGAGGAGGAGACCCAGTACTTC
TRBV10-3	NA	NA	TRBJ2-3	CAISVGGVTDTQYF	TGTGCCATCAGCGTCGGGGGTGTTACAGATACGCAGTATTTT
TRBV6-5	few	NA	TRBJ1-1	CASSYSTANTEAFF	TGTGCCAGCAGTTACTCGACAGCGAACACTGAAGCTTTCTTT
TRBV11-2	NA	TRBD1	TRBJ1-1	CASSFGTGRDTEAFF	TGTGCCAGCAGCTTCGGGACAGGGAGGGACACTGAAGCTTTCTTT
TRBV10-3	NA	TRBD1	TRBJ2-7	CATLTGGEQYF	TGTGCCACCTTGACAGGGGGCGAGCAGTACTTC
TRBV2	NA	NA	TRBJ1-4	CASSETVNEKLFF	TGTGCCAGCAGTGAGACAGTTAATGAAAAACTGTTTTTT
TRBV5-1	NA	NA	TRBJ2-7	CASSLVRQGLNEQYF	TGCGCCAGCAGCTTGGTCCGGCAGGGGTTAAACGAGCAGTACTTC
TRBV5-6	NA	TRBD2	TRBJ2-2	CASIEGLAGDGELFF	TGTGCCAGCATCGAGGGACTAGCGGGAGACGGGGAGCTGTTTTTT
TRBV6-6	NA	NA	TRBJ1-5	CASSYEGDGWQPQHF	TGTGCCAGCAGTTACGAAGGAGATGGATGGCAGCCCCAGCATTTT
TRBV19	NA	NA	TRBJ2-5	CASNRVVGETQYF	TGTGCCAGTAATCGGGTGGTAGGAGAGACCCAGTACTTC
TRBV9	NA	TRBD2	TRBJ2-3	CASSPISGRSTDTQYF	TGTGCCAGCAGCCCCATTAGCGGGAGAAGCACAGATACGCAGTATTTT
TRBV5-1	NA	NA	TRBJ2-3	CASSFTDRTTDTQYF	TGCGCCAGCAGCTTCACGGACAGAACCACAGATACGCAGTATTTT
TRBV6-5	NA	NA	TRBJ1-2	CASRLGLSGYTF	TGTGCCAGCAGGCTTGGACTTTCGGGGTACACCTTC
TRBV11-2	NA	TRBD2	TRBJ2-2	CASSQQLAGANTGELFF	TGTGCCAGCAGCCAACAACTAGCGGGGGCTAACACCGGGGAGCTGTTTTTT
TRBV5-1	NA	TRBD1	TRBJ2-7	CASSPDRDEQYF	TGCGCCAGCAGCCCCGACAGGGACGAGCAGTACTTC
TRBV30	NA	NA	TRBJ1-6	CAWSRAQGLDSPLHF	TGTGCCTGGAGTAGAGCTCAGGGGCTAGATTCACCCCTCCACTTT
TRBV21-1	NA	NA	TRBJ2-3	CASPLGNPPRNTQYF	TGTGCCAGCCCCCTCGGCAACCCGCCGCGGAATACGCAGTATTTT
TRBV19	NA	TRBD1	TRBJ2-3	CASTPDRMGTDTQYF	TGTGCCAGTACCCCGGACAGGATGGGCACAGATACGCAGTATTTT